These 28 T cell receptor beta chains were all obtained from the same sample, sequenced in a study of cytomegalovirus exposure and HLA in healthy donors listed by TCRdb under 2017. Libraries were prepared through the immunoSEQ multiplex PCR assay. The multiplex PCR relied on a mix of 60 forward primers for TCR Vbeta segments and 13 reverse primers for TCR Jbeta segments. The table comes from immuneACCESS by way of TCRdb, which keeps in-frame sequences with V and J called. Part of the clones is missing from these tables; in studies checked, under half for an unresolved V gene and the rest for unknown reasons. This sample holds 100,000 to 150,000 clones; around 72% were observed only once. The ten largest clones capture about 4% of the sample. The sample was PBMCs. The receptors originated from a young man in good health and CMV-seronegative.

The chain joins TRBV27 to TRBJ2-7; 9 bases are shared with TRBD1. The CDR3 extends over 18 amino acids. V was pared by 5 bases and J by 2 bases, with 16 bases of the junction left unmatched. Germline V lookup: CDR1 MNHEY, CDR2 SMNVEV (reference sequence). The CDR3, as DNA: TGTGCCAGCAGTCAAAGGTTCCTAACCGGGACAGGGCCCTACGAGCAGTACTTC. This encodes CASSQRFLTGTGPYEQYF.

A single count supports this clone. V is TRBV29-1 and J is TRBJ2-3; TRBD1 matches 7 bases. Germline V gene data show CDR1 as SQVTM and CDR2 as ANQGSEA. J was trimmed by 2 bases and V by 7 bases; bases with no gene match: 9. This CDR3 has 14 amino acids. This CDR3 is CSARDRSITDTQYF. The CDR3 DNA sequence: TGCAGCGCCCGGGACAGATCAATCACAGATACGCAGTATTTT.

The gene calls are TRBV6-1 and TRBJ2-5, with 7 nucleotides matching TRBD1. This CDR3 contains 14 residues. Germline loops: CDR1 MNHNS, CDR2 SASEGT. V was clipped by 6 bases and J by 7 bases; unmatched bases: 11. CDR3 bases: TGTGCCAGCAGGGCCATTAAAGGGGGCGGGACCCAGTACTTC. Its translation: CASRAIKGGGTQYF.

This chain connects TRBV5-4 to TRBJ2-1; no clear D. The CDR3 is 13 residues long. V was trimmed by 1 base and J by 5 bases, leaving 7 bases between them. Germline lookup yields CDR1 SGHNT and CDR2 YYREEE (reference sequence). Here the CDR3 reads CASSLNRNNEQFF. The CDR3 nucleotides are TGTGCCAGCAGCTTGAATAGAAACAATGAGCAGTTCTTC.

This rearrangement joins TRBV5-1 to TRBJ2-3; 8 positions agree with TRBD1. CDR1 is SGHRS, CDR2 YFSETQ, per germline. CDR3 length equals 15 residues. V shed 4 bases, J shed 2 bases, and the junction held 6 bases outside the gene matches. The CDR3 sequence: CASSLYRGNTDTQYF. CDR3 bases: TGCGCCAGCAGCCTCTACAGGGGGAACACAGATACGCAGTATTTT. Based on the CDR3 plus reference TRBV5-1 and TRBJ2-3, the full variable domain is KAGVTQTPRYLIKTRGQQVTLSCSPISGHRSVSWYQQTPGQGLQFLFEYFSETQRNKGNFPGRFSGRQFSNSRSEMNVSTLELGDSALYLCASSLYRGNTDTQYFGPGTRLTVL.

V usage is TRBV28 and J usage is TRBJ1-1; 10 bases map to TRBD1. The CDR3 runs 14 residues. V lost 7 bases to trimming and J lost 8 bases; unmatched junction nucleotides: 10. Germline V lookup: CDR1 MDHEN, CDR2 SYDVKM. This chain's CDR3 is CASISGQGNLEAFF. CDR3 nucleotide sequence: TGTGCCAGCATTTCGGGACAGGGGAATTTAGAAGCTTTCTTT.

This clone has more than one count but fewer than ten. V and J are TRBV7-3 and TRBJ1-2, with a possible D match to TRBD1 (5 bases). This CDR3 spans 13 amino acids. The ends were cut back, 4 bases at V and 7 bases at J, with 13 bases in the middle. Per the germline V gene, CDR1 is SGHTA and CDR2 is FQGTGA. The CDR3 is CASSSGGDGGYTF. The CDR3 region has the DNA TGTGCCAGCAGCTCGGGGGGGGATGGTGGCTACACCTTC.

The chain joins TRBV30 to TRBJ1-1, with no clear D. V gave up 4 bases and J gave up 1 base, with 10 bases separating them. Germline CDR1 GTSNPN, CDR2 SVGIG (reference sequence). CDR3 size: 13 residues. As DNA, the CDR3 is TGTGCCTGGAACAGCCGTTGGAACACTGAAGCTTTCTTT. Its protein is CAWNSRWNTEAFF.

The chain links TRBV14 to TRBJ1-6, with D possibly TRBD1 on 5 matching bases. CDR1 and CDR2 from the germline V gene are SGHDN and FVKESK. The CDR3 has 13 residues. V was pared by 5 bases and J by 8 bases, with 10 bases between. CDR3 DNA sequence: TGTGCCAGCAGCGACTCGGGGGATTCACCCCTCCACTTT. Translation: CASSDSGDSPLHF.

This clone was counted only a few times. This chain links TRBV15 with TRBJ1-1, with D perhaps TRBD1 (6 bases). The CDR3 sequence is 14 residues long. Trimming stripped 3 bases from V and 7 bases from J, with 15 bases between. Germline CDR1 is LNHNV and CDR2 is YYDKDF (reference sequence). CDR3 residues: CATSRRGIGSEAFF. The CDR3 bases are TGTGCCACCAGCAGGAGGGGGATAGGGAGTGAAGCTTTCTTT.

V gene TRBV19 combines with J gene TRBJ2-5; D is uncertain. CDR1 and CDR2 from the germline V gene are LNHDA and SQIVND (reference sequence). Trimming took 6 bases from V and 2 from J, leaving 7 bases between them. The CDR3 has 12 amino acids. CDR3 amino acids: CASRSEQETQYF. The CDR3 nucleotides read TGTGCCAGTAGATCAGAACAAGAGACCCAGTACTTC.

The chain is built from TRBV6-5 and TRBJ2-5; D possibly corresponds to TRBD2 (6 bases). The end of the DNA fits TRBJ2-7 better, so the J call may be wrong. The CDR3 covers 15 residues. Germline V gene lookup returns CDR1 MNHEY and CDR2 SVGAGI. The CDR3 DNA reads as TGTGCCAGCAGTTACTCGCCAGGGAGGCCGCACGAGCAGTACTTC. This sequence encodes CASSYSPGRPHEQYF.

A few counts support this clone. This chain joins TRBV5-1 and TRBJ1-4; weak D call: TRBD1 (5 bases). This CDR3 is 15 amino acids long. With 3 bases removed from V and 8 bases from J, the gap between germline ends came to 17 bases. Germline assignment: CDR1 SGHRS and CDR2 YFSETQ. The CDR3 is CASSWKAGTREKLFF. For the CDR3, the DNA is TGCGCCAGCAGCTGGAAAGCCGGGACTCGGGAAAAACTGTTTTTT.

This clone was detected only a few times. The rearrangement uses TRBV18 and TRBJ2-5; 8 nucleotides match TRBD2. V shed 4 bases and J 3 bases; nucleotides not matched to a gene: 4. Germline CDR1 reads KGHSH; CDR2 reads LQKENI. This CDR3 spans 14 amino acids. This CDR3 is CASSQGLVEETQYF. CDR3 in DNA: TGTGCCAGCTCACAGGGACTAGTCGAAGAGACCCAGTACTTC.

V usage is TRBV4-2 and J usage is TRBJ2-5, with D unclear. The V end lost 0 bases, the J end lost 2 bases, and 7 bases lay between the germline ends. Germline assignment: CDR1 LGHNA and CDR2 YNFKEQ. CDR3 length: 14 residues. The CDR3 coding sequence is TGTGCCAGCAGCCAAGATAGTCTACAAGAGACCCAGTACTTC. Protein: CASSQDSLQETQYF.

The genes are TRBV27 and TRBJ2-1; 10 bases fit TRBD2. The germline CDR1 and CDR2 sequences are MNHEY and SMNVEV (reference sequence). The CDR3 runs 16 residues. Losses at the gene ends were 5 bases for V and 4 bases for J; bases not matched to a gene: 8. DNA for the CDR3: TGTGCCAGCAGTCCCCATAGAGCGGGGGGGTACAATGAGCAGTTCTTC. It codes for CASSPHRAGGYNEQFF.

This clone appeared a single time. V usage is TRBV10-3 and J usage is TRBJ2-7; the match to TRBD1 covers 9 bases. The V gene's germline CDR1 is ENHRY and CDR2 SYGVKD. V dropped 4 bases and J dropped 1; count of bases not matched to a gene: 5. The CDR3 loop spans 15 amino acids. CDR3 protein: CAISGQDRGSYEQYF. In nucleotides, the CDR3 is TGTGCCATCAGTGGACAGGACAGGGGTTCCTACGAGCAGTACTTC.

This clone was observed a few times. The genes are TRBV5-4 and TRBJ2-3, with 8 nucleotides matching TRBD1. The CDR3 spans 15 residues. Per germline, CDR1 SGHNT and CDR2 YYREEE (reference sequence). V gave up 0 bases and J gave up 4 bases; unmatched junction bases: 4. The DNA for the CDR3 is TGTGCCAGCAGCTTGGGACAGGGGCTGTCAGATACGCAGTATTTT. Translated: CASSLGQGLSDTQYF.

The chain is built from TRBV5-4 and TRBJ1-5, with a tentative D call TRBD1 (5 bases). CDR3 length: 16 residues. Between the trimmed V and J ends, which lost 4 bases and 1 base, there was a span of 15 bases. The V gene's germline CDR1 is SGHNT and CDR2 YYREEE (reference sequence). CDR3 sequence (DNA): TGTGCCAGCAGCCCTATGGCGGGGGGGAGCAATCAGCCCCAGCATTTT. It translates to CASSPMAGGSNQPQHF.

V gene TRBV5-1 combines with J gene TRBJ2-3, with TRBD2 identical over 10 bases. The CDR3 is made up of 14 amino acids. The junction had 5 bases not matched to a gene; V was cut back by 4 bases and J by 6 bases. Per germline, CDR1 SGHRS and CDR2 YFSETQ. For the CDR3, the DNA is TGCGCCAGCAGCGACACTAGCGGGGCCGATACGCAGTATTTT. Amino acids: CASSDTSGADTQYF.

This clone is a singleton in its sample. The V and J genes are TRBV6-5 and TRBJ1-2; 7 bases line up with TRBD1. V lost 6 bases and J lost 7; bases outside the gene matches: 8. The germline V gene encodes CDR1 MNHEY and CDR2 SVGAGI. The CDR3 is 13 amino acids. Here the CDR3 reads CASSGTGVSGYTF. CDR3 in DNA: TGTGCCAGCAGCGGTACAGGGGTGAGTGGCTACACCTTC.

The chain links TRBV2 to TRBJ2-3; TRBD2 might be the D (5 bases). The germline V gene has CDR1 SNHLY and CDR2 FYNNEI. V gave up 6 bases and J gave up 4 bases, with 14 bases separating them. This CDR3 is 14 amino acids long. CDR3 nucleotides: TGTGCCAGCAGGTCCAGAGCGGCGGCAGATACGCAGTATTTT. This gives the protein CASRSRAAADTQYF.

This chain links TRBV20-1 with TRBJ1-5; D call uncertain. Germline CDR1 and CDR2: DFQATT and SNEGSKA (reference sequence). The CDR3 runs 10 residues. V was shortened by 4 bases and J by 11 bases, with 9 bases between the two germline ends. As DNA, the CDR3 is TGCAGTGCTACCCGGACTGCCCAGCATTTT. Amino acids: CSATRTAQHF.

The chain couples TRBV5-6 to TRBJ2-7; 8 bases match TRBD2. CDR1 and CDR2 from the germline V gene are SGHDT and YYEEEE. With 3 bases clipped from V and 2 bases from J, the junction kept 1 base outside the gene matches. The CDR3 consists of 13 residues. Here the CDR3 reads CASSSGGAYEQYF. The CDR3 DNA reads TGTGCCAGCAGCTCGGGGGGGGCCTACGAGCAGTACTTC.

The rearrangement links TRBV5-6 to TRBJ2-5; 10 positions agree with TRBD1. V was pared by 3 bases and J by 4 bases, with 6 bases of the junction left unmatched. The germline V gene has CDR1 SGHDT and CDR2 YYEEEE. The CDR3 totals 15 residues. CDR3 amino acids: CASSSSGTGVETQYF. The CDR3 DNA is TGTGCCAGCAGCTCCTCCGGGACAGGGGTAGAGACCCAGTACTTC.

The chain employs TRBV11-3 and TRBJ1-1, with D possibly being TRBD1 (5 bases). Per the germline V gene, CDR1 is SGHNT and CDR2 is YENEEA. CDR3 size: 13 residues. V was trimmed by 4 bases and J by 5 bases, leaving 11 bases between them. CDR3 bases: TGTGCCAGCAGCTCTTCCCGACAGACTGAAGCTTTCTTT. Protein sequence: CASSSSRQTEAFF.

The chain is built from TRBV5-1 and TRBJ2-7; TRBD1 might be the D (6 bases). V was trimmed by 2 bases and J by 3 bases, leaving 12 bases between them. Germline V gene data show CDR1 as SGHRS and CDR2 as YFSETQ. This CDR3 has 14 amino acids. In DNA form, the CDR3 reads TGCGCCAGCAGCTTTTCAGGGGTAGGCTACGAGCAGTACTTC. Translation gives CASSFSGVGYEQYF.

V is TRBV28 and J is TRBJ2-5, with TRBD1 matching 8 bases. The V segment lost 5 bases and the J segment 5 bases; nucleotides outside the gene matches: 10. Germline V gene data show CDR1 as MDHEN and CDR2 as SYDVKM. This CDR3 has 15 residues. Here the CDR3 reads CASSLGTGLVETQYF. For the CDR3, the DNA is TGTGCCAGCAGTCTGGGGACAGGATTGGTCGAGACCCAGTACTTC.